This TCR beta chain was identified during a study of T cell changes during pregnancy in multiple sclerosis. This clone turned up a few times. Generated by immunoSEQ multiplex PCR, the TCRdb table keeps only in-frame clones and is missing some. The data show around 35,000 clones, 90% seen once. V dropped 10 bases and J dropped 4 bases, with 14 bases sitting between them. In germline, CDR1 is LNHDA, CDR2 SQIVND (reference sequence). The length of the CDR3 is 13 residues. This clonotype was sampled from a female donor with multiple sclerosis, enrolled in a pregnancy study. The chain employs TRBV19 and TRBJ1-5, with unresolved D. Sequencing was performed on CD8+ T cells from peripheral blood mononuclear cells, taken in the first trimester of pregnancy. In nucleotides, the CDR3 is TGTGCCACGGCGACATCGCCAAATCAGCCCCAGCATTTT. As protein: CATATSPNQPQHF.